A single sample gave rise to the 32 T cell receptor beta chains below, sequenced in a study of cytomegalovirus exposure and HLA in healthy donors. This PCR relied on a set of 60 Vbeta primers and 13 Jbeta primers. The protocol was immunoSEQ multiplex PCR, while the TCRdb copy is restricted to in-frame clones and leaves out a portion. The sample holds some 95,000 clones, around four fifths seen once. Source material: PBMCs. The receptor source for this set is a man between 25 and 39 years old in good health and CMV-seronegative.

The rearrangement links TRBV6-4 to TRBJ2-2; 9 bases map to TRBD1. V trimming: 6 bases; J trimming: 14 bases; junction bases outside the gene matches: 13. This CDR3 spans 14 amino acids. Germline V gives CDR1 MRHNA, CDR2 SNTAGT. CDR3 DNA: TGTGCCAGCAGGAAAGAACAGGGGGCCCTGTCTCTGTTTTTT. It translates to CASRKEQGALSLFF.

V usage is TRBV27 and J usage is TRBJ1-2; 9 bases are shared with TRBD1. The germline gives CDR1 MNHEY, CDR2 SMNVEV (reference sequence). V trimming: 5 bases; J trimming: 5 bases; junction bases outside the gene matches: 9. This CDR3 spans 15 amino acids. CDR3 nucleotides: TGTGCCAGCAGTACCTACAGGGGGCGCGGGTATGGCTACACCTTC. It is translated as CASSTYRGRGYGYTF.

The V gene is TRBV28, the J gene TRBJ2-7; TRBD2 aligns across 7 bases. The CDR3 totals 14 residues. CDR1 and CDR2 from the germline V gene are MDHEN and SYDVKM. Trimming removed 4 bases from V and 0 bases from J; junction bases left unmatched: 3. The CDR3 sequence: CASSWEGRSYEQYF. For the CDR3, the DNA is TGTGCCAGCAGTTGGGAGGGGCGCTCCTACGAGCAGTACTTC.

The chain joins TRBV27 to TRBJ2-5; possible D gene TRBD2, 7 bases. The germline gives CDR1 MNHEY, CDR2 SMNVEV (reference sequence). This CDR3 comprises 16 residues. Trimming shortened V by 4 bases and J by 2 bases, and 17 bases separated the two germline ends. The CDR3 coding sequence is TGTGCCAGCAGTTCGAGTTACGAGGGGGGGCAAGAGACCCAGTACTTC. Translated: CASSSSYEGGQETQYF.

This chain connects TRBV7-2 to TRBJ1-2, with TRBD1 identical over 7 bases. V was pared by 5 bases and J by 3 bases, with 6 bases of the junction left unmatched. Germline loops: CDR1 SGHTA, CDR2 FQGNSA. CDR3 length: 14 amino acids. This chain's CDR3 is CASSPPGQDYGYTF. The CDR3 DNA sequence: TGTGCCAGCAGCCCCCCTGGACAGGACTATGGCTACACCTTC.

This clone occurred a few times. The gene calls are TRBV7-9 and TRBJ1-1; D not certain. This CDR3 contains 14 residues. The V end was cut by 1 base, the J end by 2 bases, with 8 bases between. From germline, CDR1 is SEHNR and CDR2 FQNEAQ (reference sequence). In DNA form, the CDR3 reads TGTGCCAGCAGCTTAGGTCCAGTAAACACTGAAGCTTTCTTT. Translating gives CASSLGPVNTEAFF.

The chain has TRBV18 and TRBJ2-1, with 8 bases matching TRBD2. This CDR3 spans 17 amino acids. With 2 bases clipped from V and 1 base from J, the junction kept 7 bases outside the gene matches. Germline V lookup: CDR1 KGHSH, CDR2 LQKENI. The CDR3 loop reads CASSPAGTSGSYNEQFF. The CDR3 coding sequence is TGTGCCAGCTCACCAGCCGGGACTAGTGGTTCCTACAATGAGCAGTTCTTC.

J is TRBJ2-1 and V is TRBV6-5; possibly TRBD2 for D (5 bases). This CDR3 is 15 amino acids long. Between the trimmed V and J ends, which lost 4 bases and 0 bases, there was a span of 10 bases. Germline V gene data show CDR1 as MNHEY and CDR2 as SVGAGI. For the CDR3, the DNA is TGTGCCAGCAGTTCCGACCGGGGCTCCTACAATGAGCAGTTCTTC. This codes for CASSSDRGSYNEQFF.

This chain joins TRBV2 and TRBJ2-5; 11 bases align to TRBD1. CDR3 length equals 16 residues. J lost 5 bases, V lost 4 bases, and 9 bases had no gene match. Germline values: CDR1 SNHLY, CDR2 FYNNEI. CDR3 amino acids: CASSGTGQGASETQYF. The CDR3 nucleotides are TGTGCCAGCAGTGGTACTGGACAGGGGGCATCGGAGACCCAGTACTTC.

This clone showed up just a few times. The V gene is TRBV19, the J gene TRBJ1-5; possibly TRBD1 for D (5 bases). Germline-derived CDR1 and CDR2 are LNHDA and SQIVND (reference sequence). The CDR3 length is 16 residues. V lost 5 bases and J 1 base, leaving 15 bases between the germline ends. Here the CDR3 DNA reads TGTGCCAGTAGTCTGACAGCTACCAGCAGCAATCAGCCCCAGCATTTT. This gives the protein CASSLTATSSNQPQHF.

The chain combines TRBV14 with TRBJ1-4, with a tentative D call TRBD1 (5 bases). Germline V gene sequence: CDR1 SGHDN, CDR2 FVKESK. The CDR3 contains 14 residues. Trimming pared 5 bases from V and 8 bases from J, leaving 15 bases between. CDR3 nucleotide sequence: TGTGCCAGCAGCTTACTCGGGGGAAGCGAAAAACTGTTTTTT. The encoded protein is CASSLLGGSEKLFF.

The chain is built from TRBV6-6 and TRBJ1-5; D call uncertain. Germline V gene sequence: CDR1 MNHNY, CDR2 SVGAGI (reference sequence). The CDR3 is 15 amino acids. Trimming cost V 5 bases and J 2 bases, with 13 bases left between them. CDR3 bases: TGTGCCAGCAGTGACATCGGGATTGGCAATCAGCCCCAGCATTTT. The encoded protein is CASSDIGIGNQPQHF.

The CDR3 reads CASSPTRTSRYEQYF. The CDR3 bases are TGTGCCAGCAGTCCAACCCGGACTAGCAGATACGAGCAGTACTTC. This chain connects TRBV27 to TRBJ2-7; TRBD2 agrees at 8 bases. The CDR3 runs 15 residues. The junction had 10 bases not matched to a gene; V was cut back by 5 bases and J by 4 bases. CDR1 and CDR2 (germline): MNHEY, SMNVEV (reference sequence).

The CDR3 DNA reads as TGCGCCAGCAGCCAGACAGAAAACACTGAAGCTTTCTTT. This gives the protein CASSQTENTEAFF. The rearrangement uses TRBV5-1 and TRBJ1-1, with TRBD1 as a possible D gene (5 bases). Trimming removed 4 bases at V and 2 bases at J, with 9 bases between. This CDR3 contains 13 residues. Germline-derived CDR1 and CDR2 are SGHRS and YFSETQ.

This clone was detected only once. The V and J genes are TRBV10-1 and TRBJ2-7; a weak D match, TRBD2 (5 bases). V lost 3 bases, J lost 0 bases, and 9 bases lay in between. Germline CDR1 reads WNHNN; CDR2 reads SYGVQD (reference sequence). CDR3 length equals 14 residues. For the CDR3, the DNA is TGCGCCAGCAGTGACCGGGAAAGCTCCTACGAGCAGTACTTC. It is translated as CASSDRESSYEQYF.

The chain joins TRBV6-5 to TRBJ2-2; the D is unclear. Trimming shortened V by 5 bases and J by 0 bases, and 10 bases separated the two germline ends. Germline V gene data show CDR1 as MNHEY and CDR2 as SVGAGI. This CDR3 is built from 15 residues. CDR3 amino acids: CASSPSQANTGELFF. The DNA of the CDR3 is TGTGCCAGCAGTCCCAGCCAGGCGAACACCGGGGAGCTGTTTTTT.

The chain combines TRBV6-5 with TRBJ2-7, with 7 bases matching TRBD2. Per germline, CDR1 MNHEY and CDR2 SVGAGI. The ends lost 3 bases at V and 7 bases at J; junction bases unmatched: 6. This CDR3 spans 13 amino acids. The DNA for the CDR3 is TGTGCCAGCAGTTATTCCGACGGGGGGGAGCAGTACTTC. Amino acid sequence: CASSYSDGGEQYF.

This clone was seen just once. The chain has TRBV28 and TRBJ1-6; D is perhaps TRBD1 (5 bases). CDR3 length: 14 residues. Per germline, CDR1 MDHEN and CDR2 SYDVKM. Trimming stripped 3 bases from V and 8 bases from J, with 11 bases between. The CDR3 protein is CASSLRQLYSPLHF. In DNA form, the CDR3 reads TGTGCCAGCAGTTTGAGACAGTTGTATTCACCCCTCCACTTT.

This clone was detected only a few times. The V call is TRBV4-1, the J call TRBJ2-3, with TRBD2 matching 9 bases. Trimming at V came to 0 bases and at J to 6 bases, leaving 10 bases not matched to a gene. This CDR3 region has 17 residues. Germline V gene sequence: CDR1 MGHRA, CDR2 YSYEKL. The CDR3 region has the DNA TGCGCCAGCAGCCAAGATACTCAAGCGGGGGGCCGGGATACGCAGTATTTT. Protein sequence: CASSQDTQAGGRDTQYF.

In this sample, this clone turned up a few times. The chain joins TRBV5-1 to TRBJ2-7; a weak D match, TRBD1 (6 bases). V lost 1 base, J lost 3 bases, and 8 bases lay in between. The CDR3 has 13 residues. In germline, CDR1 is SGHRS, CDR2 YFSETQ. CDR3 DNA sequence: TGCGCCAGCAGCTTGATAGGGGGCTACGAGCAGTACTTC. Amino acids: CASSLIGGYEQYF.

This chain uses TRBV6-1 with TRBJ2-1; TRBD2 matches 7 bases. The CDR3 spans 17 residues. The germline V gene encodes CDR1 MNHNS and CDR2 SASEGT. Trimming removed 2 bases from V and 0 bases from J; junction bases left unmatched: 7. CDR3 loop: CASSEWGGLSSYNEQFF. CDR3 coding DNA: TGTGCCAGCAGTGAATGGGGGGGATTAAGCTCCTACAATGAGCAGTTCTTC.

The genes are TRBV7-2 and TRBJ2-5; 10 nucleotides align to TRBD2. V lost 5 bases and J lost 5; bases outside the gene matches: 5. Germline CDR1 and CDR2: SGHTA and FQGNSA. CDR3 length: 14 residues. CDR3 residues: CASSPRLAGETQYF. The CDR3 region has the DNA TGTGCCAGCAGCCCAAGACTAGCGGGTGAGACCCAGTACTTC. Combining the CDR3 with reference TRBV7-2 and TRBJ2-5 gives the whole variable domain GAGVSQSPSNKVTEKGKDVELRCDPISGHTALYWYRQSLGQGLEFLIYFQGNSAPDKSGLPSDRFSAERTGGSVSTLTIQRTQQEDSAVYLCASSPRLAGETQYFGPGTRLLVL.

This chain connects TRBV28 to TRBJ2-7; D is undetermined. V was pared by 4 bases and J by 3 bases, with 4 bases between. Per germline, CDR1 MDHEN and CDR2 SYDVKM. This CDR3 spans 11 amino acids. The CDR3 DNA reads TGTGCCAGCAGTTCGTACTACGAGCAGTACTTC. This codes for CASSSYYEQYF.

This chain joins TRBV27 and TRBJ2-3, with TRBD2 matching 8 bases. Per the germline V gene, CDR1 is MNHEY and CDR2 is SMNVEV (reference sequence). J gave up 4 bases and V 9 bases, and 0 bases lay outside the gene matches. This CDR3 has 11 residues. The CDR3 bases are TGTGCCAGTAGCGGGGCAGATACGCAGTATTTT. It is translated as CASSGADTQYF.

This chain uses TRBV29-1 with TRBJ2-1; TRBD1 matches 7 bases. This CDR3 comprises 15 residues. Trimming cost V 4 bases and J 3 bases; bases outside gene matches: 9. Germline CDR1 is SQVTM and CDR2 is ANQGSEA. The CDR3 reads CSVGKTGRSYNEQFF. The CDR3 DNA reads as TGCAGCGTTGGGAAGACAGGGAGAAGCTACAATGAGCAGTTCTTC.

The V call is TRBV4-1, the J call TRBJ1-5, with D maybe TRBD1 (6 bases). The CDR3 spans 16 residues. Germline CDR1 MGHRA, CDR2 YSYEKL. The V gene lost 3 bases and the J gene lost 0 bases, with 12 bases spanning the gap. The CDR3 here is CASSQDRTVSNQPQHF. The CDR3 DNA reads TGCGCCAGCAGCCAGGATAGGACAGTTAGCAATCAGCCCCAGCATTTT.

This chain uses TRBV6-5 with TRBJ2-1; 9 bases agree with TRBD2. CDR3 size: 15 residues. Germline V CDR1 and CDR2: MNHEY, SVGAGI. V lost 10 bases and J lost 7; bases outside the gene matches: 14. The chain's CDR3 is CATITVAGGQNEQFF. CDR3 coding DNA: TGTGCCACCATTACGGTTGCGGGAGGGCAAAATGAGCAGTTCTTC.

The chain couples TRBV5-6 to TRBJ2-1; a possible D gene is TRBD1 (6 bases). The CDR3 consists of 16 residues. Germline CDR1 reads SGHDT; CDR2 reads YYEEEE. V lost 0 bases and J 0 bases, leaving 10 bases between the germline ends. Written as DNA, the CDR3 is TGTGCCAGCAGCTTGGGTTGGGGGCTCTCCTACAATGAGCAGTTCTTC. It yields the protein CASSLGWGLSYNEQFF. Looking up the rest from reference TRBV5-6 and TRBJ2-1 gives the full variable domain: DAGVTQSPTHLIKTRGQQVTLRCSPKSGHDTVSWYQQALGQGPQFIFQYYEEEERQRGNFPDRFSGHQFPNYSSELNVNALLLGDSALYLCASSLGWGLSYNEQFFGPGTRLTVL.

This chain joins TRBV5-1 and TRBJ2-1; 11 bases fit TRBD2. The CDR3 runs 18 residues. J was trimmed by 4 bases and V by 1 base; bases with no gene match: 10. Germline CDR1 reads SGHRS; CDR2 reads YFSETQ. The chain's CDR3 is CASSLLGTSGRIYNEQFF. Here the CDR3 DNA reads TGCGCCAGCAGCTTGTTAGGAACTAGCGGGAGAATTTACAATGAGCAGTTCTTC.

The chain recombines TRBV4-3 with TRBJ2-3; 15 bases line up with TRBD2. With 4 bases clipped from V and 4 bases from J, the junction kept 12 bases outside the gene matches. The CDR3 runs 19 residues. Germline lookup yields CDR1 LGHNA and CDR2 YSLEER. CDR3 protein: CASSPGRTSGGGFSDTQYF. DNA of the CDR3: TGCGCCAGCAGCCCCGGGCGGACTAGCGGGGGGGGTTTTTCAGATACGCAGTATTTT.

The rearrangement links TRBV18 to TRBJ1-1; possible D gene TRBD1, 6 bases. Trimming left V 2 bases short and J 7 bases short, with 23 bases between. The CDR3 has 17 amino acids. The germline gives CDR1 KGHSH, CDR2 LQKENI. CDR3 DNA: TGTGCCAGCTCACCATCCGGCAGGGGTACAGTCAGCGATGAAGCTTTCTTT. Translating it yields CASSPSGRGTVSDEAFF.

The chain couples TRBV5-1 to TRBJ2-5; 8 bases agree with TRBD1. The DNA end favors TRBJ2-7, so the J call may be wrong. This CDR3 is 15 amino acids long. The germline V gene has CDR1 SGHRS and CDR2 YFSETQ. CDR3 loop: CASSLVDRGRYEQYF. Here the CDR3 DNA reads TGCGCCAGCAGCTTGGTAGACAGGGGTAGATACGAGCAGTACTTC.